This T cell receptor beta chain was profiled in a study of blood T cell repertoires in COVID-19. Overall study context: Donors in the United States, Italy and Spain gave samples during acute or convalescent COVID-19.

Germline V gives CDR1 SGDLS, CDR2 YYNGEE. The CDR3 extends over 16 amino acids. V was shortened by 2 bases and J by 2 bases, with 14 bases between the two germline ends. Here immunoSEQ multiplex PCR was the method, and the copy in TCRdb shows in-frame clones only, minus some. The sample includes 150,000 or so clones, 70% to 90% of them seen just once. J is TRBJ2-1 and V is TRBV9; perhaps TRBD2 as D (6 bases). The source material was peripheral blood. The clonotype originates from a woman aged 60-70 years with COVID-19, enrolled during active disease. The CDR3 DNA sequence: TGTGCCAGCAGCGTTATTACTAGCCTAGCCTACAATGAGCAGTTCTTC. Translating gives CASSVITSLAYNEQFF.